A single sample gave rise to the 13 T cell receptor beta chains below, sequenced in a study of T cells after yellow fever vaccination. TCRdb re-derived calls from the 5' RACE reads in MiXCR, one entry per CDR3 protein. The sample records 200,000 to 300,000 distinct CDR3 sequences, 6.7% being singletons. This specimen consisted of CD4+ T cells sorted from PBMCs, obtained on the day of the yellow fever booster vaccination. The receptors originated from a man younger than 40 who received the YFV17D yellow fever vaccine.

This clonotype was picked up many times. V is TRBV7-8 and J is TRBJ2-2, with D perhaps TRBD2 (5 bases). Germline V gene data show CDR1 as SGHVS and CDR2 as FQNEAQ. The CDR3 length is 13 residues. V dropped 5 bases and J dropped 6 bases, with 10 bases sitting between them. The CDR3 bases are TGTGCCAGCAGCGTGCGGGTTGCCGGGGAGCTGTTTTTT. This gives the protein CASSVRVAGELFF.

The chain recombines TRBV5-1 with TRBJ2-7; D is perhaps TRBD1 (5 bases). Trimming cost V 4 bases and J 4 bases, with 18 bases left between them. The CDR3 runs 15 residues. The germline CDR1 and CDR2 sequences are SGHRS and YFSETQ. DNA of the CDR3: TGCGCCAGCAGCGCACAGGTAGGGAAAGGGTACGAGCAGTACTTC. Translating it yields CASSAQVGKGYEQYF.

The chain couples TRBV5-1 to TRBJ2-7; 8 bases line up with TRBD1. The J segment lost 3 bases and the V segment lost 7 bases, leaving 12 bases of the junction unmatched. Germline CDR1 and CDR2: SGHRS and YFSETQ. The CDR3 length is 15 residues. The CDR3 region has the DNA TGCGCCAGCGGCTCCGGACAGGGAGGTATCTACGAGCAGTACTTC. As protein: CASGSGQGGIYEQYF.

This clonotype was recorded a few times. V is TRBV5-4 and J is TRBJ2-1, with TRBD2 matching 8 bases. CDR1 and CDR2 from the germline V gene are SGHNT and YYREEE (reference sequence). Trimming cost V 0 bases and J 4 bases; bases outside gene matches: 3. CDR3 size: 15 residues. The CDR3 nucleotides are TGTGCCAGCAGCTTGGGGCGGGGGGCTTACAATGAGCAGTTCTTC. It is translated as CASSLGRGAYNEQFF. The whole variable domain, filled in from reference TRBV5-4 and TRBJ2-1, reads ETGVTQSPTHLIKTRGQQVTLRCSSQSGHNTVSWYQQALGQGPQFIFQYYREEENGRGNFPPRFSGLQFPNYSSELNVNALELDDSALYLCASSLGRGAYNEQFFGPGTRLTVL.

This chain links TRBV7-2 with TRBJ1-5, with TRBD1 matching over 10 bases. Germline loops: CDR1 SGHTA, CDR2 FQGNSA. V lost 7 bases, J lost 1 base, and 4 bases stayed unmatched. This CDR3 spans 15 amino acids. CDR3 DNA sequence: TGTGCCAGCACCATGGACAGGGGGAGCAATCAGCCCCAGCATTTT. Its protein product is CASTMDRGSNQPQHF.

Comment on this clonotype: One end of the junction fails to match germline, which may point to a read error. The CDR3 sequence is CSSILGAGRGESYTF. CDR3 in DNA: TGTTCCAGCATACTAGGGGCCGGGAGGGGAGAAAGCTACACCTTC. The J gene is TRBJ1-2, the V gene TRBV12-3 or TRBV12-4; D is possibly TRBD1 (5 bases). There are 15 residues in the CDR3.

This clonotype was counted ten times or more. The rearrangement links TRBV27 to TRBJ2-1; 8 bases align to TRBD2. Germline lookup yields CDR1 MNHEY and CDR2 SMNVEV (reference sequence). V was pared by 6 bases and J by 7 bases, with 8 bases of the junction left unmatched. The CDR3 is 14 amino acids. The CDR3 protein is CASRKRETRNEQFF. CDR3 nucleotides: TGTGCCAGCAGGAAGCGGGAGACTCGAAATGAGCAGTTCTTC.

This clonotype came up many times. The rearrangement uses TRBV5-1 and TRBJ2-3; D is unresolved. The CDR3 is 14 amino acids. V dropped 6 bases and J dropped 1 base, with 12 bases sitting between them. Germline CDR1 is SGHRS and CDR2 is YFSETQ. CDR3 DNA sequence: TGCGCCAGCATGGACCCCCAAGGCACAGATACGCAGTATTTT. It yields the protein CASMDPQGTDTQYF. Together with reference TRBV5-1 and TRBJ2-3, the CDR3 gives the full variable domain: KAGVTQTPRYLIKTRGQQVTLSCSPISGHRSVSWYQQTPGQGLQFLFEYFSETQRNKGNFPGRFSGRQFSNSRSEMNVSTLELGDSALYLCASMDPQGTDTQYFGPGTRLTVL.

At least ten counts were recorded for this clonotype. This sequence joins TRBV7-7 and TRBJ2-5; no definite D call. This CDR3 has 16 amino acids. The germline V gene encodes CDR1 SSHAT and CDR2 FNYEAQ (reference sequence). The V end was cut by 2 bases, the J end by 3 bases, with 16 bases between. The CDR3 loop is CASSLRRPGGKETQYF. CDR3 DNA: TGTGCCAGCAGCTTAAGAAGGCCCGGTGGGAAAGAGACCCAGTACTTC.

The rearrangement uses TRBV5-1 and TRBJ2-1; 9 positions match TRBD1. CDR3 length: 16 residues. The germline V gene encodes CDR1 SGHRS and CDR2 YFSETQ. V shed 0 bases, J shed 7 bases, and the junction held 8 bases outside the gene matches. The CDR3, as DNA: TGCGCCAGCAGCTTGGGGGACAGGGTTCGAGGGAATGAGCAGTTCTTC. It is translated as CASSLGDRVRGNEQFF. Full variable domain (rest looked up from reference TRBV5-1 and TRBJ2-1): KAGVTQTPRYLIKTRGQQVTLSCSPISGHRSVSWYQQTPGQGLQFLFEYFSETQRNKGNFPGRFSGRQFSNSRSEMNVSTLELGDSALYLCASSLGDRVRGNEQFFGPGTRLTVL.

Only a few counts were recorded for this clonotype. The chain uses TRBV7-9 and TRBJ2-1, with no clear D. Trimming removed 4 bases from V and 6 bases from J, with 16 bases in between. Germline CDR1 is SEHNR and CDR2 is FQNEAQ (reference sequence). CDR3 length: 15 amino acids. CDR3 sequence (DNA): TGTGCCAGCAGCTACCTCCGGGCCATACTCAATGAGCAGTTCTTC. This sequence encodes CASSYLRAILNEQFF.

This clonotype was detected many times. This sequence joins TRBV5-1 and TRBJ2-3; D is possibly TRBD1 (6 bases). The CDR3 is 15 residues long. The germline V gene has CDR1 SGHRS and CDR2 YFSETQ. V lost 2 bases, J lost 1 base, and 11 bases lay in between. This CDR3 is CASSLGTYGTDTQYF. The CDR3 DNA reads as TGCGCCAGCAGCTTAGGGACATATGGCACAGATACGCAGTATTTT.

This clonotype has a count of ten or more. The rearrangement joins TRBV5-1 to TRBJ2-1; D is perhaps TRBD1 or TRBD2 (5 bases each). CDR1 SGHRS and CDR2 YFSETQ come from the germline V gene. This CDR3 spans 17 amino acids. V gave up 4 bases and J gave up 0 bases, with 17 bases separating them. CDR3 in DNA: TGCGCCAGCAGCCTCGCCGGGACCCCGAGCTCCTACAATGAGCAGTTCTTC. Protein sequence: CASSLAGTPSSYNEQFF.